A single sample is the source of the 29 T cell receptor beta chains below, sequenced in a study of T cell changes during pregnancy in multiple sclerosis. TCRdb keeps only in-frame clones here, not all; method: immunoSEQ multiplex PCR. This sample has about 38,000 clones, with about nine tenths found just once. This specimen consisted of CD8+ T cells from peripheral blood mononuclear cells, obtained after pregnancy. These receptors all come from a female donor with multiple sclerosis, enrolled in a pregnancy study.

V gene TRBV6-5 combines with J gene TRBJ1-4; a weak D match, TRBD1 (5 bases). The V gene lost 5 bases and the J gene lost 16 bases, with 20 bases spanning the gap. The length of the CDR3 is 13 residues. Germline CDR1 reads MNHEY; CDR2 reads SVGAGI. The CDR3, as DNA: TGTGCCAGCAGTGGCCGCGTTCGACCCGGGGGGTTTTTT. Its protein product is CASSGRVRPGGFF.

The chain is built from TRBV5-1 and TRBJ2-1; 7 bases fit TRBD1. The CDR3 is 15 residues long. Trimming removed 0 bases from V and 5 bases from J; junction bases left unmatched: 5. Germline V gene data show CDR1 as SGHRS and CDR2 as YFSETQ. The CDR3 sequence: CASSLGDRVDNEQFF. The CDR3 DNA reads as TGCGCCAGCAGCTTGGGCGACAGGGTCGACAATGAGCAGTTCTTC.

The chain uses TRBV10-1 and TRBJ2-2, with TRBD2 identical over 9 bases. This CDR3 spans 19 amino acids. The germline V gene has CDR1 WNHNN and CDR2 SYGVQD (reference sequence). J was trimmed by 0 bases and V by 2 bases; bases with no gene match: 10. DNA of the CDR3: TGCGCCAGCAGTGAGAGCGGGGCTAGCGGGGCCTCGAACACCGGGGAGCTGTTTTTT. Amino acids: CASSESGASGASNTGELFF.

This clone was observed a single time. The rearrangement links TRBV14 to TRBJ2-1; 9 bases align to TRBD1. Germline assignment: CDR1 SGHDN and CDR2 FVKESK. V lost 0 bases and J lost 6; bases outside the gene matches: 6. The CDR3 extends over 16 amino acids. CDR3 coding DNA: TGTGCCAGCAGCCAAGAGCCGGGACAGGGAATCAATGAGCAGTTCTTC. Protein: CASSQEPGQGINEQFF.

This chain links TRBV19 with TRBJ1-1; D unresolved. CDR3 length: 13 amino acids. V dropped 10 bases and J dropped 0 bases, with 12 bases sitting between them. Germline lookup yields CDR1 LNHDA and CDR2 SQIVND (reference sequence). CDR3 residues: CATREVVNTEAFF. DNA of the CDR3: TGTGCCACACGAGAGGTGGTGAACACTGAAGCTTTCTTT.

This clone is labeled as medium-sized. The V gene is TRBV7-2, the J gene TRBJ2-7, with 13 bases lining up with TRBD2. Trimming removed 4 bases from V and 1 base from J; junction bases left unmatched: 4. Germline V lookup: CDR1 SGHTA, CDR2 FQGNSA. The length of the CDR3 is 16 residues. The CDR3 protein is CASSWTSGRRSYEQYF. CDR3 in DNA: TGTGCCAGCAGCTGGACTAGCGGGAGACGGTCCTACGAGCAGTACTTC.

The rearrangement joins TRBV2 to TRBJ1-1, with a weak D call TRBD1 (5 bases). Germline assignment: CDR1 SNHLY and CDR2 FYNNEI. V lost 10 bases and J lost 6, with 15 bases in between. CDR3 length: 12 residues. This CDR3 is CATLGGRAEAFF. In DNA form, the CDR3 reads TGTGCCACCCTGGGGGGGAGGGCTGAAGCTTTCTTT.

This sequence joins TRBV9 and TRBJ2-7, with D perhaps matching TRBD1 (6 bases). The V and J ends lost 0 bases and 3 bases respectively, with 16 bases between them. CDR3 length: 16 residues. Germline assignment: CDR1 SGDLS and CDR2 YYNGEE. The DNA of the CDR3 is TGTGCCAGCAGCGTAGCCCCCCGGACAGTCAGCTACGAGCAGTACTTC. Translating gives CASSVAPRTVSYEQYF.

The V call is TRBV4-2, the J call TRBJ1-1, with 7 bases lining up with TRBD1. Trimming at V came to 0 bases and at J to 6 bases, leaving 7 bases not matched to a gene. CDR3 length equals 15 residues. Germline V CDR1 and CDR2: LGHNA, YNFKEQ. For the CDR3, the DNA is TGTGCCAGCAGCCAAGATCTAGGCACAGGGGCTGAAGCTTTCTTT. It codes for CASSQDLGTGAEAFF.

The CDR3: CASSPTKGVDTGELFF. CDR3 DNA sequence: TGTGCCAGCAGCCCCACGAAGGGGGTGGACACCGGGGAGCTGTTTTTT. The chain is built from TRBV9 and TRBJ2-2; the D gene is possibly TRBD1 (6 bases). Trimming pared 4 bases from V and 3 bases from J, leaving 16 bases between. The length of the CDR3 is 16 residues. CDR1 and CDR2 (germline): SGDLS, YYNGEE. Filled out from reference TRBV9 and TRBJ2-2, the complete variable domain reads DSGVTQTPKHLITATGQRVTLRCSPRSGDLSVYWYQQSLDQGLQFLIQYYNGEERAKGNILERFSAQQFPDLHSELNLSSLELGDSALYFCASSPTKGVDTGELFFGEGSRLTVL.

Only a few counts were recorded for this clone. This chain uses TRBV6-5 with TRBJ1-6, with 8 bases that match TRBD1. J gave up 5 bases and V 2 bases, and 2 bases lay outside the gene matches. The CDR3 runs 15 residues. From germline, CDR1 is MNHEY and CDR2 SVGAGI. CDR3 in amino acids: CASSYLQGDNSPLHF. The CDR3 nucleotides read TGTGCCAGCAGTTACCTACAGGGGGATAATTCACCCCTCCACTTT.

The gene calls are TRBV7-6 and TRBJ2-3, with 7 bases that match TRBD2. The ends lost 0 bases at V and 4 bases at J; junction bases unmatched: 4. The germline CDR1 and CDR2 sequences are SGHVS and FNYEAQ. The CDR3 contains 15 residues. Here the CDR3 reads CASSLAGGPADTQYF. Written as DNA, the CDR3 is TGTGCCAGCAGCTTAGCGGGAGGGCCGGCAGATACGCAGTATTTT.

The CDR3 DNA reads TGTGCCAGCACCCTGGGACTAGCGGGGGGGCGGTCCTACAATGAGCAGTTCTTC. Translation: CASTLGLAGGRSYNEQFF. The V and J genes are TRBV7-3 and TRBJ2-1; TRBD2 matches at 16 bases. This CDR3 spans 18 amino acids. Germline V gives CDR1 SGHTA, CDR2 FQGTGA. Trimming took 7 bases from V and 1 from J; bases not matched to a gene: 7.

The chain links TRBV11-2 to TRBJ2-6, with D unclear. The CDR3 spans 19 residues. V dropped 4 bases and J dropped 0 bases, with 19 bases sitting between them. Germline loops: CDR1 SGHAT, CDR2 FQNNGV. The CDR3 region has the DNA TGTGCCAGCAGCTCCCTGAGGCGTTTCCCAAGCTCTGGGGCCAACGTCCTGACTTTC. As protein: CASSSLRRFPSSGANVLTF.

The J gene is TRBJ2-1, the V gene TRBV7-9; D is ambiguous. The CDR3 is 18 amino acids. The V end lost 5 bases, the J end lost 2 bases, and 22 bases lay between the germline ends. In germline, CDR1 is SEHNR, CDR2 FQNEAQ (reference sequence). The CDR3 sequence: CASSLLPSGRRPYNEQFF. CDR3 nucleotides: TGTGCCAGCAGCCTACTCCCTTCAGGCCGGCGCCCCTACAATGAGCAGTTCTTC.

The V and J genes are TRBV7-2 and TRBJ1-4; 7 positions match TRBD1. CDR3 length: 14 residues. Germline V CDR1 and CDR2: SGHTA, FQGNSA. The J segment lost 6 bases and the V segment lost 5 bases, leaving 6 bases of the junction unmatched. For the CDR3, the DNA is TGTGCCAGCAGCGGACAGGTTAGGTATGAAAAACTGTTTTTT. Translating it yields CASSGQVRYEKLFF.

The chain recombines TRBV7-2 with TRBJ1-5, with 7 bases aligning to TRBD1. Per germline, CDR1 SGHTA and CDR2 FQGNSA. Germline trimming cut 5 bases from V and 0 bases from J; bases unmatched to any gene: 16. The CDR3 has 19 amino acids. CDR3 nucleotides: TGTGCCAGCAGCCCCAGGGGTCTTACAGGGGCCGCTAGCAATCAGCCCCAGCATTTT. It specifies CASSPRGLTGAASNQPQHF.

The rearrangement links TRBV6-5 to TRBJ2-7; 10 positions match TRBD2. V trimming: 2 bases; J trimming: 3 bases; junction bases outside the gene matches: 4. This CDR3 comprises 15 residues. Germline lookup yields CDR1 MNHEY and CDR2 SVGAGI. CDR3 nucleotides: TGTGCCAGCAGTTACGCTAGCGGGAGCAACTACGAGCAGTACTTC. It encodes CASSYASGSNYEQYF.

The V and J genes are TRBV7-9 and TRBJ1-1; D not resolved. CDR3 size: 12 residues. Germline lookup yields CDR1 SEHNR and CDR2 FQNEAQ (reference sequence). V was trimmed by 5 bases and J by 3 bases, leaving 7 bases between them. CDR3: CASSPPDTEAFF. CDR3 bases: TGTGCCAGCAGCCCCCCAGACACTGAAGCTTTCTTT.

This chain uses TRBV9 with TRBJ1-2; D is undetermined. Germline values: CDR1 SGDLS, CDR2 YYNGEE. V was trimmed by 0 bases and J by 7 bases, leaving 19 bases between them. The CDR3 loop spans 16 amino acids. CDR3: CASSVAGDAPDSGYTF. In nucleotides, the CDR3 is TGTGCCAGCAGCGTAGCTGGAGATGCGCCCGATAGTGGCTACACCTTC.

The chain recombines TRBV7-9 with TRBJ2-3, with 7 bases matching TRBD1. The CDR3 totals 15 residues. The germline V gene encodes CDR1 SEHNR and CDR2 FQNEAQ (reference sequence). V lost 5 bases to trimming and J lost 0 bases; unmatched junction nucleotides: 5. For the CDR3, the DNA is TGTGCCAGCAGCCTGACAGGGTCTAGCACAGATACGCAGTATTTT. Translating it yields CASSLTGSSTDTQYF.

This clone was seen just once. The rearrangement links TRBV5-4 to TRBJ1-2, with 10 nucleotides matching TRBD1. CDR1 and CDR2 from the germline V gene are SGHNT and YYREEE (reference sequence). Trimming at V came to 4 bases and at J to 6 bases, leaving 9 bases not matched to a gene. The CDR3 sequence is 15 residues long. In nucleotides, the CDR3 is TGTGCCAGCAGCCGAACGACAGGGGGCTGGGATGGCTACACCTTC. The encoded protein is CASSRTTGGWDGYTF.

The chain uses TRBV5-5 and TRBJ1-1; D gene uncertain. V dropped 2 bases and J dropped 7 bases, with 18 bases sitting between them. Germline V CDR1 and CDR2: SGHKS, YYEKEE (reference sequence). This CDR3 region has 15 residues. As DNA, the CDR3 is TGTGCCAGCAGCTTTAACCCACAGCTAAATTTTGAAGCTTTCTTT. Protein sequence: CASSFNPQLNFEAFF.

The rearrangement links TRBV7-9 to TRBJ2-7; 7 nucleotides line up with TRBD1. The length of the CDR3 is 15 residues. The junction had 10 bases not matched to a gene; V was cut back by 5 bases and J by 3 bases. Germline CDR1 SEHNR, CDR2 FQNEAQ (reference sequence). Here the CDR3 DNA reads TGTGCCAGCAGCAACCTCGGGACAGATAACTACGAGCAGTACTTC. It is translated as CASSNLGTDNYEQYF.

This clone was seen a single time. J is TRBJ2-7 and V is TRBV10-1; 9 positions match TRBD1. After removal of 6 bases from V and 7 bases from J, the junction contained 10 bases not matched to a gene. Germline V gene lookup returns CDR1 WNHNN and CDR2 SYGVQD (reference sequence). The CDR3 is 14 residues long. CDR3 coding DNA: TGCGCCAGCAGCGGGCCTGGGACAGGGCGAGAGCAGTACTTC. This translates into CASSGPGTGREQYF.

This sequence joins TRBV10-2 and TRBJ2-1, with D possibly matching TRBD1 (6 bases). The CDR3 contains 16 residues. CDR1 is WSHSY and CDR2 is SAAADI in the germline V gene. V was clipped by 0 bases and J by 1 base, with 10 bases between them. The CDR3 bases are TGCGCCAGCAGTGAGTCAGGGGGTAGTTCCTACAATGAGCAGTTCTTC. It translates to CASSESGGSSYNEQFF.

The V gene is TRBV6-1, the J gene TRBJ2-3; 7 nucleotides align to TRBD1. The V and J ends lost 4 bases and 2 bases, in that order; junction bases with no gene match: 3. This CDR3 spans 14 amino acids. From germline, CDR1 is MNHNS and CDR2 SASEGT. CDR3 sequence reads: CASSAQGFTDTQYF. The CDR3 DNA reads as TGTGCCAGCAGTGCACAGGGGTTCACAGATACGCAGTATTTT.

This clone was observed a handful of times. This chain links TRBV2 with TRBJ2-5, with 9 bases aligning to TRBD2. Germline CDR1 SNHLY, CDR2 FYNNEI. V trimming: 8 bases; J trimming: 4 bases; junction bases outside the gene matches: 2. The CDR3 contains 12 residues. The CDR3 loop reads CASQRGAETQYF. CDR3 DNA sequence: TGTGCCAGCCAGCGGGGGGCAGAGACCCAGTACTTC.

The chain carries TRBV7-7 and TRBJ2-5, with TRBD2 identical over 10 bases. Germline V gene data show CDR1 as SSHAT and CDR2 as FNYEAQ (reference sequence). The length of the CDR3 is 15 residues. The V segment lost 5 bases and the J segment 4 bases; nucleotides outside the gene matches: 7. The CDR3 region has the DNA TGTGCCAGCAGCGAGGCTAGCGGGGGTGGAGAGACCCAGTACTTC. Residues: CASSEASGGGETQYF.